The present entry profiles one TCR beta chain with its context. 13 Jbeta primers and 60 Vbeta primers were used for the PCR. Using immunoSEQ multiplex PCR, the repertoire was profiled, and TCRdb retains in-frame clones only, with some absent. The sample comprises about 130,000 clones, just under 75% of which are singletons, and 6.5% to 8% rests with the top ten. The data were obtained in a study of cytomegalovirus exposure and HLA in healthy donors. V was clipped by 4 bases and J by 3 bases, with 4 bases between them. Germline V CDR1 and CDR2: LNHDA, SQIVND (reference sequence). The length of the CDR3 is 11 residues.

Material: PBMCs. This chain connects TRBV19 to TRBJ2-7; no clear D. The origin of this receptor is a man aged 40-55 years in good health and CMV-seropositive. This chain's CDR3 is CASSNSYEQYF. The CDR3, as DNA: TGTGCCAGTAGTAACAGCTACGAGCAGTACTTC.